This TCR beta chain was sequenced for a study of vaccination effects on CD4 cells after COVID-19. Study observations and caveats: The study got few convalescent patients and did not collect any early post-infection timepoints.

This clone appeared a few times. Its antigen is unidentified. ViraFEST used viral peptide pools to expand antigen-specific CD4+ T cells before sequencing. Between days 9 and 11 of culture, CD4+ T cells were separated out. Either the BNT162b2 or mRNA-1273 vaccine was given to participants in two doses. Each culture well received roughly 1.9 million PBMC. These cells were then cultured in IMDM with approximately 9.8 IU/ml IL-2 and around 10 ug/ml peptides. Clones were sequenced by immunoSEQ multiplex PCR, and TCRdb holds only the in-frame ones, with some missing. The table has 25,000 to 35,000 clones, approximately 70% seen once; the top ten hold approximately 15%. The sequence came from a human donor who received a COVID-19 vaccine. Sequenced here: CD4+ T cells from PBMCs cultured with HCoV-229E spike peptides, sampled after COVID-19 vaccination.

In DNA, the CDR3 is TGTGCCAGTAGTATAATGGGGGATCAGCCCCAGCATTTT. It codes for CASSIMGDQPQHF. J is TRBJ1-5 and V is TRBV19; tentative D call: TRBD1 (5 bases). The CDR3 sequence is 13 residues long. V lost 2 bases to trimming and J lost 5 bases, with 7 bases between them. Germline V gene data show CDR1 as LNHDA and CDR2 as SQIVND (reference sequence).